These T cell receptor beta chains were read from a single sample in a study of human T cells and chemical hapten exposure. TCRdb recomputed calls from the RACE reads with MiXCR, one row per CDR3 protein. This table holds fewer than 60,000 distinct CDR3 sequences, 11% found once. The sequences come from whole blood, collected in connection with sensitization to the hapten diphenylcyclopropenone (DPC). All receptors come from a woman between 40 and 55 years old with alopecia areata. Some clones in this sample may be carry-over from other donors' samples. Both conserved end residues are part of each CDR3. The D gene is left open where the match is weak. Expanded clones get a size class; other rows say once, few or many, or leave the size out.

V	size	D	J	DNA	CDR3
TRBV2	NA	TRBD2	TRBJ2-5	TGTGCCAGCAGTGAAGGGACTAGAGGGACCCAGTACTTC	CASSEGTRGTQYF
TRBV9	NA	NA	TRBJ1-5	TGTGCCAGCAGCGTGGGGGCAGTGGGCAATCAGCCCCAGCATTTT	CASSVGAVGNQPQHF
TRBV18	many	NA	TRBJ1-2	TGTGCCAGCTCACCGGGACACAACTATGGCTACACCTTC	CASSPGHNYGYTF
TRBV12-2	many	NA	TRBJ1-5	TGTGCAAGTCGCCCAGCGGACGGAGACAATCAGCCCCAGCATTTT	CASRPADGDNQPQHF
TRBV25-1	NA	NA	TRBJ2-5	TGTGCCAGCAGTGAATCCGGGACAGCGGGGACCCAGTACTTC	CASSESGTAGTQYF
TRBV2	few	NA	TRBJ1-1	TGTGCCAGCACCGTGGGAACGAACACTGAAGCTTTCTTT	CASTVGTNTEAFF
TRBV19	many	TRBD1	TRBJ2-7	TGTGCCAGTAGTAACACCGGGACAGGTCCCTACGAGCAGTACTTC	CASSNTGTGPYEQYF
TRBV7-2	few	NA	TRBJ2-3	TGTGCCAGCAGCCCTTTCAAGGATACGCAGTATTTT	CASSPFKDTQYF
TRBV2	NA	TRBD2	TRBJ2-2	TGTGCCAGCAGTGAAGCCGGACTAGCGGTGGCCGGGGAGCTGTTTTTT	CASSEAGLAVAGELFF
TRBV9	NA	NA	TRBJ2-6	TGTGCCAGCAGCGTAGCCAGGGGCTCCAATAGCTCTGGGGCCAACGTCCTGACTTTC	CASSVARGSNSSGANVLTF
TRBV11-3	few	NA	TRBJ2-2	TGTGCCAGCAGCCACAGGGACGCGAACACCGGGGAGCTGTTTTTT	CASSHRDANTGELFF
TRBV28	many	NA	TRBJ1-3	TGTGCCAGCAGTCCCCCCGAAAACACCATATATTTT	CASSPPENTIYF
TRBV12-3/TRBV12-4	NA	NA	TRBJ1-5	TGTGCCAGCAGTTTTGGGGGGGCCAGCAATCAGCCCCAGCATTTT	CASSFGGASNQPQHF
TRBV28	many	NA	TRBJ2-7	TGTGCCAGCAGTTCTGGGACCCCGGGCGGGCAGTACTTC	CASSSGTPGGQYF
TRBV20-1	once	NA	TRBJ2-7	TGCAGTGCCCCGACAGACTCCTACGAGCAGTACTTC	CSAPTDSYEQYF
TRBV18	many	NA	TRBJ2-7	TGTGCCAGCTCACCAGCTAGCTCCTACGAGCAGTACTTC	CASSPASSYEQYF
TRBV20-1	many	NA	TRBJ2-7	TGCAGTGCTCCAAGTGCCCCAAACTACGAGCAGTACTTC	CSAPSAPNYEQYF
TRBV7-9	many	NA	TRBJ1-1	TGTGCCAGCACCCCTGGGGGCACTGAAGCTTTCTTT	CASTPGGTEAFF
TRBV9	many	TRBD2	TRBJ2-4	TGTGCCAGCAGCGGATCAGACCGGGGGGACATTCAGTACTTC	CASSGSDRGDIQYF
TRBV18	NA	TRBD2	TRBJ2-7	TGTGCCAGCTCAACGGCGGGGGGACGGCTAGACTACGAGCAGTACTTC	CASSTAGGRLDYEQYF
TRBV3-1	few	NA	TRBJ2-7	TGTGCCAGCAGTCGCCCGGGAGCCTACGAGCAGTACTTC	CASSRPGAYEQYF
TRBV6-5	NA	NA	TRBJ1-1	TGTGCCAGCAGTTACTCGAATTTCGGGGGTTACGAAGCTTTCTTT	CASSYSNFGGYEAFF
TRBV5-4	NA	NA	TRBJ2-7	TGTGCCAGCAGCACGGGAAGGCTATCCGGGGAGCAGTACTTC	CASSTGRLSGEQYF
TRBV7-3	many	TRBD2	TRBJ2-5	TGTGCCAGCAGCGTGAGCGGGGGGGCAATGGAGACCCAGTACTTC	CASSVSGGAMETQYF
TRBV18	NA	NA	TRBJ1-5	TGTGTCAGCTCACCGGCCGTCAATCAGCCCCAGCATTTT	CVSSPAVNQPQHF
TRBV7-6	few	TRBD2	TRBJ2-1	TGTGCCAGCAGCCAGGGACTAGCGGGAGATGAGCAGTTCTTC	CASSQGLAGDEQFF
TRBV12-3/TRBV12-4	NA	NA	TRBJ2-3	TGTGCCAGCAGCCCCTGGGGCCTCGGTACGCAGTATTTT	CASSPWGLGTQYF
TRBV10-2	many	NA	TRBJ2-7	TGCGCCAGCACCGAGGGCAGGGCCGAGCAGTACTTC	CASTEGRAEQYF
TRBV11-3	many	NA	TRBJ2-1	TGTGCCAGCAGCTCGGGAGATGGTGAGCAGTTCTTC	CASSSGDGEQFF
TRBV6-5	NA	NA	TRBJ2-3	TGTGCCAGCAGTGACCCACATACGCAGTATTTT	CASSDPHTQYF
TRBV2	many	NA	TRBJ2-1	TGTGCCAGCGGCGAGTACAATGAGCAGTTCTTC	CASGEYNEQFF
TRBV10-3	NA	TRBD1	TRBJ1-1	TGTGCCATCAGTACAGGGGGAATCGAAGCTTTCTTT	CAISTGGIEAFF